This T cell receptor (beta chain) was recovered during a study of vaccination and CD4 T cells after COVID-19. At the level of the study: Each participant underwent a two-dose regimen of either the BNT162b2 or the mRNA-1273 vaccine. Median time from COVID diagnosis to post-COVID sampling was 101 days (35 to 161).

Cultured CD4+ T-cell DNA underwent Oncomine TCR Beta short-read sequencing. TCRdb used MiXCR to reprocess the PCR reads, holding one entry per CDR3 protein. The table records some 10,000 distinct CDR3 sequences, around 46% of them present only once. Per germline, CDR1 SGHNT and CDR2 YENEEA. Trimming left V 5 bases short and J 1 base short, with 11 bases between. The CDR3 length is 14 residues. Treatment meaning: approximately nine-day PBMC culture with coronavirus spike peptide pools or control peptides (ViraFEST assay). With peptide pools, ViraFEST first expanded antigen-specific T cells and afterwards sequenced their TCRs. After being plated at around 2 million per well, PBMCs were cultured with about 10 IU/ml IL-2 and around 11 ug/ml peptide pools. With respect to this clonotype: Its specificity is unknown.

The sample was CD4+ T cells from blood, cultured in vitro. The rearrangement joins TRBV11-3 to TRBJ1-1; D gene ambiguous. The receptor comes from a human donor who had recovered from COVID-19. This CDR3 is CASSPITGNTEAFF. CDR3 nucleotide sequence: TGTGCCAGCAGCCCAATAACGGGGAACACTGAAGCTTTCTTT.